The 30 T cell receptor beta chains in this list originate from one sample, sequenced in a study of beta chain features in type 1 diabetes. The whole isolated RNA underwent reverse transcription, so sequencing captured expressed TCRB transcripts. Profiled with immunoSEQ multiplex PCR; TCRdb holds only in-frame clones, not every one. The table includes about 40,000 clones, 64% detected once. Input material: Tregs from blood. Receptors were obtained from a woman aged 25-40 years in good health.

This chain connects TRBV2 to TRBJ1-6; the match to TRBD1 covers 7 bases. Germline V gene data show CDR1 as SNHLY and CDR2 as FYNNEI. V dropped 6 bases and J dropped 5; count of bases not matched to a gene: 7. The CDR3 sequence is 15 residues long. The CDR3 region is CASRATGVDNSPLHF. The CDR3 nucleotides are TGTGCCAGCAGGGCCACAGGGGTCGATAATTCACCCCTCCACTTT.

The chain has TRBV19 and TRBJ1-5; maybe TRBD1 (6 bases). The V gene lost 8 bases and the J gene lost 3 bases, with 17 bases spanning the gap. The CDR3 runs 15 residues. Germline V gene data show CDR1 as LNHDA and CDR2 as SQIVND (reference sequence). CDR3: CASRSMDSINQPQHF. In DNA, the CDR3 is TGTGCCAGTCGCTCAATGGACAGCATCAATCAGCCCCAGCATTTT.

The chain has TRBV5-1 and TRBJ1-2; 8 bases match TRBD1. Unmatched junction bases numbered 16, after V lost 3 bases and J lost 9 bases. CDR3 length: 16 residues. Looked up from germline, CDR1 is SGHRS and CDR2 is YFSETQ. CDR3 coding DNA: TGCGCCAGCAGCTCCTCCGGCGGCACAGGGGGGTTCAGCTACACCTTC. Translation gives CASSSSGGTGGFSYTF.

The chain joins TRBV7-2 to TRBJ2-2, with 7 bases lining up with TRBD2. The V gene end was trimmed by 6 bases and the J gene end by 5 bases; junction bases not matched to a gene: 6. From germline, CDR1 is SGHTA and CDR2 FQGNSA. The CDR3 runs 14 residues. CDR3 nucleotide sequence: TGTGCCAGCAGTCCTCTAGCGGCGACCGGGGAGCTGTTTTTT. Amino acids: CASSPLAATGELFF. The variable domain in full, completed from reference TRBV7-2 and TRBJ2-2, reads GAGVSQSPSNKVTEKGKDVELRCDPISGHTALYWYRQSLGQGLEFLIYFQGNSAPDKSGLPSDRFSAERTGGSVSTLTIQRTQQEDSAVYLCASSPLAATGELFFGEGSRLTVL.

The rearrangement uses TRBV6-4 and TRBJ2-7, with TRBD2 matching 8 bases. The CDR3 runs 14 residues. Germline CDR1 MRHNA, CDR2 SNTAGT. The J segment lost 3 bases and the V segment lost 7 bases, leaving 8 bases of the junction unmatched. The CDR3 sequence: CASTRAGGYYEQYF. CDR3 DNA: TGTGCCAGCACTCGGGCGGGAGGATACTACGAGCAGTACTTC.

This chain uses TRBV25-1 with TRBJ2-3; no firm D call. V lost 7 bases and J 1 base, leaving 9 bases between the germline ends. This CDR3 region has 13 residues. From germline, CDR1 is MGHDK and CDR2 SYGVNS. CDR3 bases: TGTGCCAGCAAGGATGAGGGCACAGATACGCAGTATTTT. Its protein product is CASKDEGTDTQYF.

The chain couples TRBV7-3 to TRBJ2-1; 12 bases are a match to TRBD2. Germline V gene sequence: CDR1 SGHTA, CDR2 FQGTGA. V gave up 0 bases and J gave up 0 bases; unmatched junction bases: 3. The CDR3 totals 18 residues. The CDR3 nucleotides are TGTGCCAGCAGCTTAACGGGACTAGCGGGCCTCTCCTACAATGAGCAGTTCTTC. Translated, it gives CASSLTGLAGLSYNEQFF.

The rearrangement links TRBV7-2 to TRBJ2-7, with D uncertain. In germline, CDR1 is SGHTA, CDR2 FQGNSA. This CDR3 spans 12 amino acids. Trimming pared 5 bases from V and 0 bases from J, leaving 5 bases between. The CDR3 region is CASSVFSYEQYF. The CDR3 bases are TGTGCCAGCAGCGTCTTCTCCTACGAGCAGTACTTC.

This clone was counted a few times. The V gene is TRBV18, the J gene TRBJ1-1; D may be TRBD1 (5 bases). Trimming stripped 5 bases from V and 8 bases from J, with 18 bases between. The CDR3 is 14 amino acids. The germline gives CDR1 KGHSH, CDR2 LQKENI. CDR3 DNA sequence: TGTGCCAGCTCATCCCCCCCGGGCGGGGGGGAAGCTTTCTTT. This sequence encodes CASSSPPGGGEAFF.

The chain couples TRBV10-3 to TRBJ2-5, with TRBD1 as a possible D gene (6 bases). CDR1 ENHRY and CDR2 SYGVKD come from the germline V gene. The V end was cut by 6 bases, the J end by 2 bases, with 13 bases between. This CDR3 is built from 14 residues. The CDR3 DNA is TGTGCCATCAGGGGGACAAGACAGCAAGAGACCCAGTACTTC. Translation gives CAIRGTRQQETQYF.

In its sample, this clone was seen a few times. The chain carries TRBV11-2 and TRBJ1-5, with D unresolved. The V end was cut by 2 bases, the J end by 6 bases, with 8 bases between. Germline CDR1 SGHAT, CDR2 FQNNGV. CDR3 length: 13 residues. CDR3 nucleotide sequence: TGTGCCAGCAGCTTACAGGCTGGTCAGCCCCAGCATTTT. Translation: CASSLQAGQPQHF.

The chain links TRBV10-3 to TRBJ2-1; 13 bases map to TRBD2. V was pared by 6 bases and J by 4 bases, with 6 bases of the junction left unmatched. This CDR3 region has 16 residues. Germline loops: CDR1 ENHRY, CDR2 SYGVKD. CDR3 amino acids: CAIRAGTSGIYNEQFF. The CDR3 coding sequence is TGTGCCATCAGGGCGGGGACTAGCGGGATTTACAATGAGCAGTTCTTC.

The chain recombines TRBV7-4 with TRBJ2-7, with 7 bases aligning to TRBD2. Germline-derived CDR1 and CDR2 are SGHVT and SQSDAQ. CDR3 size: 16 residues. The junction had 16 bases not matched to a gene; V was cut back by 5 bases and J by 6 bases. The CDR3 DNA sequence: TGTGCCAGCAGCCCACACCCTTTAGCGGGTATCTCCGAGCAGTACTTC. This encodes CASSPHPLAGISEQYF.

The genes are TRBV4-1 and TRBJ1-2; 10 bases map to TRBD1. This CDR3 comprises 15 residues. The germline V gene has CDR1 MGHRA and CDR2 YSYEKL. The trim removed 0 bases at V and 2 bases at J, leaving 0 bases unmatched. CDR3 region: CASSQEDRGNYGYTF. The CDR3 DNA sequence: TGCGCCAGCAGCCAAGAGGACAGGGGGAACTATGGCTACACCTTC.

The rearrangement links TRBV5-5 to TRBJ1-2; the D gene is possibly TRBD1 (5 bases). Trimming stripped 4 bases from V and 2 bases from J, with 18 bases between. The CDR3 runs to 16 residues. Looked up from germline, CDR1 is SGHKS and CDR2 is YYEKEE (reference sequence). The chain's CDR3 is CASSLGRWASNYGYTF. The CDR3 bases are TGTGCCAGCAGCCTGGGACGGTGGGCTTCCAACTATGGCTACACCTTC.

V gene TRBV20-1 combines with J gene TRBJ2-1, with no clear D. The length of the CDR3 is 11 residues. V lost 6 bases and J lost 5, with 8 bases in between. Per germline, CDR1 DFQATT and CDR2 SNEGSKA (reference sequence). The CDR3 spells CSAMQDNEQFF. The CDR3 DNA reads as TGCAGTGCCATGCAGGACAATGAGCAGTTCTTC.

This clone was detected only a few times. This chain connects TRBV6-6 to TRBJ1-1; 8 nucleotides match TRBD1. In germline, CDR1 is MNHNY, CDR2 SVGAGI (reference sequence). V shed 5 bases and J 4 bases; nucleotides not matched to a gene: 3. The CDR3 contains 13 residues. CDR3 bases: TGTGCCAGCAGTCGGACAGGGCTCACTGAAGCTTTCTTT. This codes for CASSRTGLTEAFF.

The chain couples TRBV4-1 to TRBJ2-7; no clear D gene. V lost 0 bases, J lost 3 bases, and 18 bases lay in between. In germline, CDR1 is MGHRA, CDR2 YSYEKL. There are 17 residues in the CDR3. The CDR3 nucleotides read TGCGCCAGCAGCCAAGAATTTAGTTACGATGGGCGCTACGAGCAGTACTTC. Translated: CASSQEFSYDGRYEQYF.

This clone was counted between two and nine times. The rearrangement uses TRBV7-9 and TRBJ1-2; 7 positions agree with TRBD1. Germline CDR1 and CDR2: SEHNR and FQNEAQ (reference sequence). The CDR3 contains 15 residues. J lost 4 bases, V lost 5 bases, and 10 bases had no gene match. The CDR3 here is CASSQPDREAYGYTF. The CDR3 DNA follows: TGTGCCAGCAGCCAACCAGACAGGGAGGCCTATGGCTACACCTTC. Combining the CDR3 with reference TRBV7-9 and TRBJ1-2 gives the whole variable domain DTGVSQNPRHKITKRGQNVTFRCDPISEHNRLYWYRQTLGQGPEFLTYFQNEAQLEKSRLLSDRFSAERPKGSFSTLEIQRTEQGDSAMYLCASSQPDREAYGYTFGSGTRLTVV.

By share of the sample, this clone is medium-sized. The V call is TRBV4-1, the J call TRBJ1-4; 7 nucleotides align to TRBD1. This CDR3 region has 14 residues. J lost 8 bases, V lost 4 bases, and 7 bases had no gene match. CDR1 MGHRA and CDR2 YSYEKL come from the germline V gene. The CDR3: CASSPQGELEKLFF. As DNA, the CDR3 is TGCGCCAGCAGCCCGCAGGGGGAGCTCGAAAAACTGTTTTTT.

The genes are TRBV5-1 and TRBJ2-5; 10 nucleotides align to TRBD2. This CDR3 region has 15 residues. V lost 3 bases, J lost 2 bases, and 4 bases stayed unmatched. Germline-derived CDR1 and CDR2 are SGHRS and YFSETQ. The CDR3 spells CASSSVLAGQETQYF. The DNA for the CDR3 is TGCGCCAGCAGCTCAGTACTAGCGGGGCAAGAGACCCAGTACTTC.

The chain joins TRBV27 to TRBJ2-1; 7 bases fit TRBD2. The CDR3 runs 13 residues. The J segment lost 4 bases and the V segment lost 6 bases, leaving 3 bases of the junction unmatched. The germline V gene encodes CDR1 MNHEY and CDR2 SMNVEV (reference sequence). The CDR3 nucleotides are TGTGCCAGCAGACTAGCGCGTTACAATGAGCAGTTCTTC. This gives the protein CASRLARYNEQFF.

A few counts support this clone. The CDR3 here is CASSAGTGSKNIQYF. The CDR3 nucleotides read TGCGCCAGCAGCGCCGGGACAGGGTCCAAAAACATTCAGTACTTC. The chain links TRBV5-1 to TRBJ2-4; 9 nucleotides match TRBD1. The germline CDR1 and CDR2 sequences are SGHRS and YFSETQ. J was trimmed by 2 bases and V by 4 bases; bases with no gene match: 4. This CDR3 contains 15 residues.

A single count supports this clone. An end of the junction differs from the germline gene, which may be a read error. V is TRBV19 and J is TRBJ1-1; no definite D call. This CDR3 contains 11 residues. CDR1 and CDR2 from the germline V gene are LNHDA and SQIVND (reference sequence). DNA of the CDR3: TGTGCCAGTAGTTTTCAGATTGAAGTTTTCTTT. Protein: CASSFQIEVFF.

The J gene is TRBJ2-4, the V gene TRBV7-8; unclear D gene. The ends were cut back, 2 bases at V and 6 bases at J, with 5 bases in the middle. This CDR3 spans 12 amino acids. The germline V gene has CDR1 SGHVS and CDR2 FQNEAQ. The CDR3 reads CASSLSSNIQYF. The CDR3 DNA reads TGTGCCAGCAGCTTATCCTCAAACATTCAGTACTTC.

There are a few counts of this clone. J is TRBJ2-5 and V is TRBV5-4; D remains ambiguous. Germline lookup yields CDR1 SGHNT and CDR2 YYREEE (reference sequence). The CDR3 is made up of 15 amino acids. Trimming took 2 bases from V and 0 from J, leaving 11 bases between them. In DNA form, the CDR3 reads TGTGCCAGCAGCTTCCCTAGTTCTCACCAAGAGACCCAGTACTTC. Translated: CASSFPSSHQETQYF.

The rearrangement uses TRBV28 and TRBJ2-7, with TRBD2 matching 13 bases. CDR3 size: 15 residues. The germline CDR1 and CDR2 sequences are MDHEN and SYDVKM. Germline trimming cut 4 bases from V and 5 bases from J; bases unmatched to any gene: 5. CDR3 in amino acids: CASSSGLAGIDEQYF. The CDR3 region has the DNA TGTGCCAGCAGTTCGGGACTAGCGGGAATCGACGAGCAGTACTTC.

J is TRBJ2-2 and V is TRBV7-3, with 11 bases lining up with TRBD2. V lost 6 bases, J lost 4 bases, and 7 bases stayed unmatched. CDR1 SGHTA and CDR2 FQGTGA come from the germline V gene. This CDR3 spans 16 amino acids. CDR3 amino acids: CASRKYGLAGTGELFF. In DNA, the CDR3 is TGTGCCAGCAGGAAATACGGACTAGCGGGCACCGGGGAGCTGTTTTTT.

Turning to this clone: The junction differs from germline at one of its ends, possibly a read error. The rearrangement joins TRBV4-2 to TRBJ2-3, with TRBD2 identical over 9 bases. Germline values: CDR1 LGHNA, CDR2 YNFKEQ. CDR3 length: 17 amino acids. The DNA for the CDR3 is TGTGCCAGCAGCCTTCGAGGCCATAGCGGGAGCACGGATACGCAGTATTTT. It yields the protein CASSLRGHSGSTDTQYF.

This chain links TRBV19 with TRBJ1-5; 8 nucleotides agree with TRBD1. Germline V gene sequence: CDR1 LNHDA, CDR2 SQIVND (reference sequence). This CDR3 contains 15 residues. Unmatched junction bases numbered 4, after V lost 6 bases and J lost 0 bases. In DNA form, the CDR3 reads TGTGCCAGTAGCCAGACAGGGGATAGCAATCAGCCCCAGCATTTT. Its translation is CASSQTGDSNQPQHF. Drawing the rest from reference TRBV19 and TRBJ1-5, the complete variable domain is DGGITQSPKYLFRKEGQNVTLSCEQNLNHDAMYWYRQDPGQGLRLIYYSQIVNDFQKGDIAEGYSVSREKKESFPLTVTSAQKNPTAFYLCASSQTGDSNQPQHFGDGTRLSIL.